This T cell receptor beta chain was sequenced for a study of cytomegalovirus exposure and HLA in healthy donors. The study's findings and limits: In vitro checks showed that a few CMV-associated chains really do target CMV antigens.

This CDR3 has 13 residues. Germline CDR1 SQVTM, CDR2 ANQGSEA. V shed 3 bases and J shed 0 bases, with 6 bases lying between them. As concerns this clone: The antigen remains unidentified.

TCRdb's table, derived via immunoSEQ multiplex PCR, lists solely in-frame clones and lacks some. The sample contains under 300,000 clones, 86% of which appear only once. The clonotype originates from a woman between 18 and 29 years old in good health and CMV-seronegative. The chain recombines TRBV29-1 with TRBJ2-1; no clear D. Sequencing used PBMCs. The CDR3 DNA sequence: TGCAGCGTTGACCTGAGCTCCTACAATGAGCAGTTCTTC. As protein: CSVDLSSYNEQFF.